What follows describes a single TCR beta chain. The record originates from a study of T cell responses to AZD1222 COVID-19 vaccine. In germline, CDR1 is MNHEY, CDR2 SVGEGT. Trimming cost V 2 bases and J 2 bases, with 10 bases left between them. The CDR3 runs to 15 residues. Clones were sequenced by immunoSEQ multiplex PCR, and TCRdb holds only the in-frame ones, with some missing. The sample has 100,000 to 140,000 clones; roughly 85% are singletons. V is TRBV6-2 or TRBV6-3 and J is TRBJ1-3; D is perhaps TRBD1 (6 bases). The sample here was peripheral blood, taken 28 days after the second AZD1222 dose. The TCR originated in an adult who received the AZD1222 COVID-19 vaccine. The CDR3 DNA sequence: TGTGCCAGCAGTTACGGCGGGACAACTGGAAACACCATATATTTT. Its translation: CASSYGGTTGNTIYF.